Below, 5 T cell receptor beta chains from the same sample are listed, as sequenced in a study of tumor-infiltrating lymphocytes in primary liver carcinoma. Investigators took RNA and DNA out together from 20-30 mg of unsorted bulk tissue. The input was around 500 ng total RNA; TCR beta cDNA was made from it with a constant-region primer. Three nested multiplex PCR rounds of slightly modified ARM-PCR generated TCR beta libraries. A C-beta reverse primer and TRBV1-TRBV30 forward primers served in each of the first two PCR rounds, at 10 cycles apiece. TCRdb reprocessed the multiplex PCR reads with MiXCR, giving one entry per CDR3 protein. The profile shows 90,000 to 100,000 distinct CDR3 sequences, around two thirds of them singletons. Sequencing was done on a sample of liver tumor tissue from sampling region 5. Subset of the sample: tumor region T5, tumor centre. These receptors were collected from a woman aged 55 to 70 with primary liver carcinoma and hepatitis B virus infection.

This clonotype was observed once. Its ends do not fully match the called genes, so a read error is possible. The chain uses TRBV5-5 and TRBJ1-6; D might be TRBD1 (6 bases). This CDR3 is 15 amino acids long. CDR1 and CDR2 (germline): SGHKS, YYEKEE (reference sequence). CDR3 DNA: TGTACCAGCAGCTTGATCAGGGGCCTTAATACACCCCTCCACTTT. It is translated as CTSSLIRGLNTPLHF.

DNA for the CDR3: TGCAGCGTTGAAGAGGGGATTGTCATGGGGGATGAGCAGTTCTTC. This sequence encodes CSVEEGIVMGDEQFF. The V gene is TRBV29-1, the J gene TRBJ2-1; D possibly matches TRBD1 or TRBD2 (5 bases each). This CDR3 comprises 15 residues. V dropped 0 bases and J dropped 8 bases, with 17 bases sitting between them. Germline V gene lookup returns CDR1 SQVTM and CDR2 ANQGSEA.

On this clonotype itself: No conserved phenylalanine or tryptophan ends this CDR3, so it is likely a read error. The rearrangement links TRBV5-1 to TRBJ2-7; D call uncertain. The CDR3 length is 14 residues. Germline V gene data show CDR1 as SGHRS and CDR2 as YFSETQ. The CDR3 DNA follows: TGCGTCAGCAGCATCGACCGATTCTCCTACGAGCAGTACTTA. Its translation is CVSSIDRFSYEQYL.

The count of this clonotype is one. A junction boundary mismatches the germline segment, possibly from a read error. The chain employs TRBV29-1 and TRBJ2-6; a possible D gene is TRBD2 (7 bases). The CDR3 runs 14 residues. CDR1 and CDR2 (germline): SQVTM, ANQGSEA. In DNA form, the CDR3 reads TGCAGTGTTGAAGGGGGGGCTGGGGCCAACGACCTGACTTTC. It encodes CSVEGGAGANDLTF. Full variable domain (remainder filled in from reference TRBV29-1 and TRBJ2-6): SAVISQKPSRDICQRGTSLTIQCQVDSQVTMMFWYRQQPGQSLTLIATANQGSEATYESGFVIDKFPISRPNLTFSTLTVSNMSPEDSSIYLCSVEGGAGANDLTFGAGSRLTVL.

This clonotype was picked up one time. The conserved closing phenylalanine or tryptophan is absent in this CDR3, likely reflecting a read error. J is TRBJ2-7 and V is TRBV12-5; D gene ambiguous. Deletions cut 3 bases from V and 4 bases from J, with 10 bases between. Germline assignment: CDR1 LGHNT and CDR2 FRNRAP. CDR3 length equals 13 residues. In nucleotides, the CDR3 is TGTGCTAGTGGTTTTGACATGGGTTACGAGCAGTACTTA. Its translation is CASGFDMGYEQYL.